What follows are 4 T cell receptor beta chains derived from one specimen sequenced in a study of blood T cell repertoires in COVID-19. The data were produced by immunoSEQ multiplex PCR, yet TCRdb's version contains in-frame clones alone and is incomplete. The sample holds under 250,000 clones, around 80% seen once. Material: peripheral blood. Receptor source: a woman between 18 and 29 years old with acute or convalescent COVID-19.

This clone has just one count. This chain connects TRBV5-6 to TRBJ1-5; a possible D gene is TRBD1 (5 bases). Trimming shortened V by 3 bases and J by 2 bases, and 18 bases separated the two germline ends. The CDR3 contains 17 residues. Germline CDR1 reads SGHDT; CDR2 reads YYEEEE. For the CDR3, the DNA is TGTGCCAGCAGCTCGACGGGTAGGGGAGGTGGCAATCAGCCCCAGCATTTT. As protein: CASSSTGRGGGNQPQHF.

This sequence joins TRBV29-1 and TRBJ2-6, with 9 bases matching TRBD1. CDR3 length equals 16 residues. V lost 1 base, J lost 3 bases, and 4 bases stayed unmatched. Germline V lookup: CDR1 SQVTM, CDR2 ANQGSEA. The CDR3 loop reads CSVEARDRDGANVLTF. In DNA form, the CDR3 reads TGCAGCGTTGAAGCCCGGGACAGGGATGGGGCCAACGTCCTGACTTTC.

The chain combines TRBV7-9 with TRBJ1-6, with unresolved D. Germline assignment: CDR1 SEHNR and CDR2 FQNEAQ (reference sequence). Trimming pared 3 bases from V and 0 bases from J, leaving 12 bases between. The CDR3 runs 17 residues. CDR3 protein: CASSFLSESSYNSPLHF. DNA of the CDR3: TGTGCCAGCAGCTTTCTTTCGGAGAGCTCCTATAATTCACCCCTCCACTTT.

The chain links TRBV28 to TRBJ2-1, with TRBD2 as a possible D gene (5 bases). The germline CDR1 and CDR2 sequences are MDHEN and SYDVKM. V was shortened by 2 bases and J by 8 bases, with 10 bases between the two germline ends. The length of the CDR3 is 13 residues. The CDR3 DNA sequence: TGTGCCAGCAGTTTAAATTTGGGAGATGAGCAGTTCTTC. Protein sequence: CASSLNLGDEQFF.